The 27 T cell receptor beta chains listed next were all sequenced from one sample in a study of technical replicates of blood from several donors. Assay: immunoSEQ multiplex PCR; the TCRdb copy retains only in-frame clones and omits some. Among 45,000 to 55,000 clones, roughly 94% were seen once, and the ten largest hold approximately 0.22%. Sequencing input: T cells isolated from PBMCs. The source is a human donor in good health.

The chain recombines TRBV7-6 with TRBJ2-1, with 7 bases aligning to TRBD2. CDR1 is SGHVS, CDR2 FNYEAQ, per germline. The V segment lost 4 bases and the J segment 11 bases; nucleotides outside the gene matches: 14. The CDR3 is made up of 15 amino acids. This CDR3 is CASSSVGDPREQQFF. Written as DNA, the CDR3 is TGTGCCAGCAGCTCTGTCGGGGACCCGCGGGAGCAGCAGTTCTTC.

The V and J genes are TRBV5-4 and TRBJ1-6; D gene unclear. From germline, CDR1 is SGHNT and CDR2 YYREEE (reference sequence). Trimming stripped 1 base from V and 6 bases from J, with 11 bases between. This CDR3 has 15 amino acids. The CDR3 sequence is CASSLTRSVNSPLHF. The CDR3 DNA is TGTGCCAGCAGCTTGACCCGGTCGGTTAATTCACCCCTCCACTTT.

The V call is TRBV5-4, the J call TRBJ2-7, with a weak D call TRBD2 (7 bases). The CDR3 contains 17 residues. Trimming removed 1 base from V and 5 bases from J, with 22 bases in between. Germline CDR1 is SGHNT and CDR2 is YYREEE (reference sequence). The CDR3 protein is CASSLWRGRLGGDEQYF. The DNA of the CDR3 is TGTGCCAGCAGCTTGTGGAGAGGCAGGTTAGGGGGGGACGAGCAGTACTTC.

The CDR3 loop is CASSPRGWGEYEQYF. As DNA, the CDR3 is TGTGCCAGCAGCCCTCGCGGCTGGGGGGAATACGAGCAGTACTTC. This chain uses TRBV6-6 with TRBJ2-7; a weak D match, TRBD2 (6 bases). Germline V gene lookup returns CDR1 MNHNY and CDR2 SVGAGI (reference sequence). V dropped 6 bases and J dropped 4 bases, with 19 bases sitting between them. CDR3 length equals 15 residues.

This clone turned up a few times. The chain joins TRBV6-5 to TRBJ1-1; D is perhaps TRBD1 (6 bases). Trimming removed 8 bases from V and 7 bases from J, with 11 bases in between. CDR1 and CDR2 (germline): MNHEY, SVGAGI. The CDR3 has 11 amino acids. Here the CDR3 reads CASGSDSEAFF. The CDR3, as DNA: TGTGCCAGCGGATCGGACAGTGAAGCTTTCTTT.

The genes are TRBV10-3 and TRBJ1-3, with a tentative D call TRBD1 (6 bases). The CDR3 is 17 amino acids. V lost 2 bases and J lost 0, with 14 bases in between. Per germline, CDR1 ENHRY and CDR2 SYGVKD. The CDR3 DNA reads TGTGCCATCAGTGAGGCAAGGGGGTTAGCCTCTGGAAACACCATATATTTT. Its translation: CAISEARGLASGNTIYF.

The chain links TRBV10-3 to TRBJ2-2, with 10 bases that match TRBD2. Germline assignment: CDR1 ENHRY and CDR2 SYGVKD. This CDR3 contains 15 residues. V trimming: 4 bases; J trimming: 1 base; junction bases outside the gene matches: 0. The CDR3 spells CAISGTSGNTGELFF. The CDR3 DNA is TGTGCCATCAGTGGGACTAGCGGGAACACCGGGGAGCTGTTTTTT.

The gene calls are TRBV18 and TRBJ1-5; 9 nucleotides line up with TRBD1. CDR1 KGHSH and CDR2 LQKENI come from the germline V gene. The CDR3 extends over 15 amino acids. The J segment lost 0 bases and the V segment lost 3 bases, leaving 0 bases of the junction unmatched. The CDR3 loop is CASSPGQGSNQPQHF. As DNA, the CDR3 is TGTGCCAGCTCACCGGGACAGGGTAGCAATCAGCCCCAGCATTTT.

V gene TRBV5-1 combines with J gene TRBJ2-3; tentative D call: TRBD1 (6 bases). This CDR3 is built from 15 residues. Trimming stripped 0 bases from V and 2 bases from J, with 10 bases between. Germline V lookup: CDR1 SGHRS, CDR2 YFSETQ. CDR3 sequence: CASSLEGHFTDTQYF. CDR3 sequence (DNA): TGCGCCAGCAGCTTGGAGGGACATTTCACAGATACGCAGTATTTT.

The V gene is TRBV18, the J gene TRBJ1-5; D is ambiguous. The CDR3 has 15 amino acids. Trimming pared 5 bases from V and 4 bases from J, leaving 15 bases between. The germline V gene encodes CDR1 KGHSH and CDR2 LQKENI. Here the CDR3 DNA reads TGTGCCAGCTCATCGACGAGGTCTGGTAATCAGCCCCAGCATTTT. Amino acids: CASSSTRSGNQPQHF.

This chain uses TRBV5-1 with TRBJ1-1; TRBD1 matches 9 bases. This CDR3 is built from 17 residues. The V gene end was trimmed by 0 bases and the J gene end by 5 bases; junction bases not matched to a gene: 11. Germline loops: CDR1 SGHRS, CDR2 YFSETQ. This CDR3 is CASSLGVWDRARTEAFF. The CDR3 DNA is TGCGCCAGCAGCTTGGGGGTCTGGGACAGGGCGCGGACTGAAGCTTTCTTT.

V usage is TRBV9 and J usage is TRBJ2-5, with D possibly matching TRBD1 (8 bases). CDR1 SGDLS and CDR2 YYNGEE come from the germline V gene. The V gene lost 3 bases and the J gene lost 0 bases, with 12 bases spanning the gap. This CDR3 spans 15 amino acids. The CDR3 spells CASSAQGGNQETQYF. CDR3 DNA sequence: TGTGCCAGCAGCGCACAGGGGGGGAACCAAGAGACCCAGTACTTC.

The chain joins TRBV5-4 to TRBJ2-2; possibly TRBD1 for D (5 bases). The CDR3 loop spans 14 amino acids. CDR1 and CDR2 (germline): SGHNT, YYREEE (reference sequence). The germline V and J ends were trimmed by 7 bases and 2 bases, with 12 bases remaining between them. CDR3 nucleotide sequence: TGTGCCAGCGGGTTGACAGTAAACACCGGGGAGCTGTTTTTT. This codes for CASGLTVNTGELFF. Full variable domain (rest looked up from reference TRBV5-4 and TRBJ2-2): ETGVTQSPTHLIKTRGQQVTLRCSSQSGHNTVSWYQQALGQGPQFIFQYYREEENGRGNFPPRFSGLQFPNYSSELNVNALELDDSALYLCASGLTVNTGELFFGEGSRLTVL.

The chain is built from TRBV7-2 and TRBJ2-3; 9 nucleotides match TRBD2. With V trimmed by 3 bases and J by 2 bases, 6 bases remained unmatched. The CDR3 loop spans 16 amino acids. Germline V gene data show CDR1 as SGHTA and CDR2 as FQGNSA. CDR3 amino acids: CASSFASGDITDTQYF. DNA of the CDR3: TGTGCCAGCAGCTTTGCTAGCGGGGACATCACAGATACGCAGTATTTT. The full variable domain, completed using reference TRBV7-2 and TRBJ2-3, is GAGVSQSPSNKVTEKGKDVELRCDPISGHTALYWYRQSLGQGLEFLIYFQGNSAPDKSGLPSDRFSAERTGGSVSTLTIQRTQQEDSAVYLCASSFASGDITDTQYFGPGTRLTVL.

The table lists this clone with a count of one. This chain links TRBV29-1 with TRBJ2-7; 8 nucleotides align to TRBD1. Germline V gives CDR1 SQVTM, CDR2 ANQGSEA. The CDR3 sequence is 14 residues long. V shed 6 bases and J 4 bases; nucleotides not matched to a gene: 11. The CDR3 here is CSVGGQGGGYEQYF. CDR3 DNA sequence: TGCAGCGTGGGTGGACAGGGCGGAGGGTACGAGCAGTACTTC.

This clone has just one count. The chain carries TRBV29-1 and TRBJ2-7, with 10 bases matching TRBD2. The CDR3 has 14 residues. Germline CDR1 reads SQVTM; CDR2 reads ANQGSEA. Germline trimming cut 5 bases from V and 2 bases from J; bases unmatched to any gene: 6. DNA of the CDR3: TGCAGCGTTCTGCCGGGACTAGCGACCTACGAGCAGTACTTC. This codes for CSVLPGLATYEQYF.

This clone was counted a few times. The gene calls are TRBV28 and TRBJ1-5; D is undetermined. This CDR3 spans 15 amino acids. From germline, CDR1 is MDHEN and CDR2 SYDVKM. V dropped 10 bases and J dropped 1 base, with 17 bases sitting between them. CDR3 residues: CANQRGGGSNQPQHF. As DNA, the CDR3 is TGTGCCAACCAACGCGGTGGAGGGAGCAATCAGCCCCAGCATTTT.

This chain connects TRBV15 to TRBJ2-1; TRBD1 is a possible D gene (6 bases). The CDR3 is 13 amino acids. V was pared by 3 bases and J by 8 bases, with 11 bases between. Germline V gene lookup returns CDR1 LNHNV and CDR2 YYDKDF (reference sequence). The CDR3 loop is CATSSPGVHEQFF. The CDR3 DNA sequence: TGTGCCACCAGCAGCCCAGGGGTCCATGAGCAGTTCTTC.

The chain has TRBV11-2 and TRBJ2-3, with D hard to call. CDR3 length: 13 amino acids. Germline V gene data show CDR1 as SGHAT and CDR2 as FQNNGV. V was cut by 7 bases and J by 6 bases, with 14 bases left in between. The CDR3 DNA reads as TGTGCCAGCACCATTCCCGGTCCCGATACGCAGTATTTT. Protein: CASTIPGPDTQYF.

V usage is TRBV6-5 and J usage is TRBJ2-1; 8 bases map to TRBD1. The junction had 0 bases not matched to a gene; V was cut back by 2 bases and J by 0 bases. CDR1 is MNHEY, CDR2 SVGAGI, per germline. The CDR3 sequence is 15 residues long. The CDR3 protein is CASSYTGGSYNEQFF. In DNA form, the CDR3 reads TGTGCCAGCAGTTACACAGGGGGCTCCTACAATGAGCAGTTCTTC.

This chain uses TRBV10-1 with TRBJ2-3, with D tentatively TRBD2 (7 bases). CDR3 length: 14 residues. The germline CDR1 and CDR2 sequences are WNHNN and SYGVQD (reference sequence). V shed 4 bases and J shed 8 bases, with 16 bases lying between them. The DNA of the CDR3 is TGCGCCAGCAGTGGAGGTGGGGGGGCTGGTACGCAGTATTTT. It encodes CASSGGGGAGTQYF.

The V call is TRBV9, the J call TRBJ1-4; D ambiguous. Germline values: CDR1 SGDLS, CDR2 YYNGEE. The V end lost 2 bases, the J end lost 4 bases, and 9 bases lay between the germline ends. The CDR3 is 14 amino acids. CDR3 region: CASSVGQVNEKLFF. The DNA for the CDR3 is TGTGCCAGCAGCGTTGGCCAGGTTAATGAAAAACTGTTTTTT.

This chain links TRBV10-3 with TRBJ2-5; the D is unclear. Trimming took 3 bases from V and 5 from J, leaving 4 bases between them. The CDR3 consists of 11 residues. Germline V gives CDR1 ENHRY, CDR2 SYGVKD. CDR3 in amino acids: CAISDLETQYF. The CDR3 DNA sequence: TGTGCCATCAGTGATCTGGAGACCCAGTACTTC.

The chain links TRBV28 to TRBJ1-5, with D perhaps matching TRBD1 (5 bases). Germline V CDR1 and CDR2: MDHEN, SYDVKM. This CDR3 has 15 amino acids. V was trimmed by 6 bases and J by 0 bases, leaving 12 bases between them. This chain's CDR3 is CASSPDSYSNQPQHF. The CDR3 DNA sequence: TGTGCCAGCAGCCCCGACAGTTATAGCAATCAGCCCCAGCATTTT.

The chain joins TRBV7-2 to TRBJ2-1; D possibly corresponds to TRBD1 (6 bases). Trimming pared 4 bases from V and 0 bases from J, leaving 10 bases between. The CDR3 contains 15 residues. CDR1 is SGHTA and CDR2 is FQGNSA in the germline V gene. CDR3 DNA sequence: TGTGCCAGCAGCTATGGGGGCAGCTCCTACAATGAGCAGTTCTTC. Its translation: CASSYGGSSYNEQFF.

V and J are TRBV7-3 and TRBJ2-7, with a tentative D call TRBD2 (5 bases). Germline CDR1 is SGHTA and CDR2 is FQGTGA. The germline V and J ends were trimmed by 0 bases and 0 bases, with 15 bases remaining between them. The CDR3 length is 17 residues. CDR3 loop: CASSLTAAGSGSYEQYF. The CDR3 DNA reads TGTGCCAGCAGCTTAACGGCGGCGGGCAGCGGCTCCTACGAGCAGTACTTC.

V and J are TRBV7-8 and TRBJ2-1; TRBD2 aligns across 7 bases. V was pared by 1 base and J by 1 base, with 7 bases of the junction left unmatched. CDR3 size: 17 residues. Germline CDR1 is SGHVS and CDR2 is FQNEAQ. Here the CDR3 reads CASSLVGGRRSYNEQFF. CDR3 DNA: TGTGCCAGCAGCTTAGTAGGCGGGAGAAGGTCCTACAATGAGCAGTTCTTC.